These T cell receptor beta chains were read from a single sample in a study of OX40 agonist ivuxolimab in advanced cancers. TCRdb's copy holds only in-frame clones and misses some; the assay was immunoSEQ multiplex PCR. The data show about 77,000 clones, around 86% seen once. This material consisted of CD4+ or CD8+ T cells sorted from blood, taken in a trial of the OX40 agonist ivuxolimab. Every receptor here comes from an adult with an advanced solid tumor such as melanoma, head and neck, liver or kidney cancer. Each CDR3 is given with its conserved first and last residue. The D gene is left open where the match is weak. Not every row has a clone size; where given, it reads once, few, many or a size class.

clone_size	d_call	v_call	j_call	cdr3_nt	cdr3_aa
once	TRBD2	TRBV4-3	TRBJ2-5	TGCGCCAGCAGCCAAGGACTAGCGACCCAAGAGACCCAGTACTTC	CASSQGLATQETQYF
NA	NA	TRBV5-1	TRBJ1-6	TGCGCCAGCAGATTTGGCGCCGATCATAATTCACCCCTCCACTTT	CASRFGADHNSPLHF
NA	TRBD1	TRBV19	TRBJ1-5	TGTGCCAGTAGGGGGGGACAGGGGTGGTATCAGCCCCAGCATTTT	CASRGGQGWYQPQHF
NA	NA	TRBV6-6	TRBJ1-2	TGTGCCAGCGGTTCGGGTGGCTATGGCTACACCTTC	CASGSGGYGYTF
NA	NA	TRBV6-6	TRBJ2-7	TGTGCCAGCTCGCTCCCCGCCCCCGACTACGAGCAGTACTTC	CASSLPAPDYEQYF
NA	NA	TRBV13	TRBJ2-7	TGTGCCAGCAGCATAGGGCGTGGAGTTCCCCGCGAGCAGTACTTC	CASSIGRGVPREQYF
NA	NA	TRBV10-3	TRBJ2-5	TGTGCCATCAGTGACCCAACGAAGGGTAAAGAGACCCAGTACTTC	CAISDPTKGKETQYF
NA	NA	TRBV21-1	TRBJ2-1	TGTGCCAGCAGCAGAGACCGTAAACATGAGCAGTTCTTC	CASSRDRKHEQFF
NA	TRBD1	TRBV6-1	TRBJ2-7	TGTGCCAGCAGTGAACCGGGGACAGGTTCCTACGAGCAGTACTTC	CASSEPGTGSYEQYF
NA	TRBD2	TRBV5-1	TRBJ2-2	TGCGCCAGCACACTAGCGGGAGGTACCGGGGAGCTGTTTTTT	CASTLAGGTGELFF
NA	NA	TRBV27	TRBJ1-2	TGTGCCAGCAGTTTACGGGGCAGCTATGGCTACACCTTC	CASSLRGSYGYTF
NA	NA	TRBV7-9	TRBJ2-7	TGTGCCAGCAGCTTAGGAAATTTAAGGGACGAGCAGTACTTC	CASSLGNLRDEQYF
NA	NA	TRBV29-1	TRBJ1-2	TGCAGCGTCCCCCTAGGCTCGAAAGGAGGTCTGTCTAACTATGGCTACACCTTC	CSVPLGSKGGLSNYGYTF
NA	TRBD1	TRBV5-1	TRBJ2-5	TGCGCCAGCAGCCGACAGGGGTTAGAGACCCAGTACTTC	CASSRQGLETQYF
few	NA	TRBV19	TRBJ1-1	TGTGCCAGCCTACAAACGGAGAGGAACACTGAAGCTTTCTTT	CASLQTERNTEAFF
NA	TRBD1	TRBV19	TRBJ1-2	TGTGCCAGTAGTCCCGAGGACAGGGCCGACTATGGCTACACCTTC	CASSPEDRADYGYTF
NA	NA	TRBV7-9	TRBJ1-4	TGTGCCAGCAGCTTAGGGACCCTGGAAAAACTGTTTTTT	CASSLGTLEKLFF
NA	NA	TRBV4-1	TRBJ2-7	TGCGCCAGCAGCCAAGGGACTTACTACGAGCAGTACTTC	CASSQGTYYEQYF
NA	NA	TRBV7-2	TRBJ2-1	TGTGCCAGCAGCTCAGCCTGGACCTCTGGGGAGCAGTTCTTC	CASSSAWTSGEQFF
once	TRBD1	TRBV9	TRBJ1-2	TGTGCCAGCAGCCTAGATCTCGGGACAGTGGCCTATGGCTACACCTTC	CASSLDLGTVAYGYTF
NA	NA	TRBV6-6	TRBJ1-1	TGTGCCAGCGAATTAACAGGCCGGAACACTGAAGCTTTCTTT	CASELTGRNTEAFF
NA	NA	TRBV5-1	TRBJ1-1	TGCGCCAGCAGCTTTTTGGAGATGAACACTGAAGCTTTCTTT	CASSFLEMNTEAFF
NA	NA	TRBV4-1	TRBJ1-2	TGCGCCAGCAGCCAAGATAACCGCAACTATGGCTACACCTTC	CASSQDNRNYGYTF
NA	TRBD2	TRBV15	TRBJ2-1	TGTGCCACCGGCGAGGGGAGGGGCCGAAATGAGCAGTTCTTC	CATGEGRGRNEQFF
NA	NA	TRBV6-5	TRBJ2-2	TGTGCCAGCAGTACAAATACCGGGGAGCTGTTTTTT	CASSTNTGELFF
NA	TRBD1	TRBV5-1	TRBJ1-1	TGCGCCAGCAGCTTGGCGCTCGACAGGGTTGAAGCTTTCTTT	CASSLALDRVEAFF
NA	NA	TRBV6-1	TRBJ2-3	TGTGCCAGCAGCCTGATAGGCGGTAGCACAGATACGCAGTATTTT	CASSLIGGSTDTQYF
NA	NA	TRBV7-9	TRBJ1-1	TGTGCCAGCAGCGAAACTCGGGGCGTAGGCACCACTGAAGCTTTCTTT	CASSETRGVGTTEAFF
once	NA	TRBV10-2	TRBJ1-1	TGCGCCAGCAGTGAGGGAAGCGGGGCTTTCTTT	CASSEGSGAFF
NA	TRBD2	TRBV5-4	TRBJ2-2	TGTGCCAGCAGCTCCCACCTACTAGCGGGGGCCAACGCCGGGGAGCTGTTTTTT	CASSSHLLAGANAGELFF
NA	NA	TRBV7-2	TRBJ2-7	TGTGCCAGCAGTTTCAGATCCTCCCCGGGGCAGTACTTC	CASSFRSSPGQYF
NA	TRBD1	TRBV28	TRBJ1-2	TGTGCCAGCACCCCTACAGGGGGCAGTGGCTACACCTTC	CASTPTGGSGYTF
NA	NA	TRBV4-1	TRBJ1-5	TGCGCCAGCAGCCAAGATCCGACGACTCAGCCCCAGCATTTT	CASSQDPTTQPQHF
NA	TRBD1	TRBV7-8	TRBJ2-1	TGTGCCAGCAGACGGGACAGGGGAGATCGAATAGCGGCTTGGAACTCCTACAATGAGCAGTTCTTC	CASRRDRGDRIAAWNSYNEQFF
NA	NA	TRBV5-8	TRBJ1-4	TGTGCCAGCAGCTTGCAGAGGGGGGCGCGAATTGAAAAACTGTTTTTT	CASSLQRGARIEKLFF
NA	TRBD1	TRBV5-5	TRBJ1-5	TGTGCCAGCAGCCGAGGGACAGGGGACAATCAGCCCCAGCATTTT	CASSRGTGDNQPQHF
NA	NA	TRBV5-1	TRBJ2-5	TGCGCCAGCAGCTCGACCCTACAAGAGACCCAGTACTTC	CASSSTLQETQYF
NA	TRBD2	TRBV19	TRBJ2-2	TGTGCCAGTAGACCGGGGACTAGCGTTGACGGGGAGCTGTTTTTT	CASRPGTSVDGELFF
NA	NA	TRBV6-5	TRBJ2-7	TGTGCCAGCAGTTACCCGTCCGGGCGCGAGCAGTACTTC	CASSYPSGREQYF
NA	TRBD1	TRBV7-2	TRBJ1-2	TGTGCCAGCAGCACCGGGACAGCTAACTATGGCTACACCTTC	CASSTGTANYGYTF